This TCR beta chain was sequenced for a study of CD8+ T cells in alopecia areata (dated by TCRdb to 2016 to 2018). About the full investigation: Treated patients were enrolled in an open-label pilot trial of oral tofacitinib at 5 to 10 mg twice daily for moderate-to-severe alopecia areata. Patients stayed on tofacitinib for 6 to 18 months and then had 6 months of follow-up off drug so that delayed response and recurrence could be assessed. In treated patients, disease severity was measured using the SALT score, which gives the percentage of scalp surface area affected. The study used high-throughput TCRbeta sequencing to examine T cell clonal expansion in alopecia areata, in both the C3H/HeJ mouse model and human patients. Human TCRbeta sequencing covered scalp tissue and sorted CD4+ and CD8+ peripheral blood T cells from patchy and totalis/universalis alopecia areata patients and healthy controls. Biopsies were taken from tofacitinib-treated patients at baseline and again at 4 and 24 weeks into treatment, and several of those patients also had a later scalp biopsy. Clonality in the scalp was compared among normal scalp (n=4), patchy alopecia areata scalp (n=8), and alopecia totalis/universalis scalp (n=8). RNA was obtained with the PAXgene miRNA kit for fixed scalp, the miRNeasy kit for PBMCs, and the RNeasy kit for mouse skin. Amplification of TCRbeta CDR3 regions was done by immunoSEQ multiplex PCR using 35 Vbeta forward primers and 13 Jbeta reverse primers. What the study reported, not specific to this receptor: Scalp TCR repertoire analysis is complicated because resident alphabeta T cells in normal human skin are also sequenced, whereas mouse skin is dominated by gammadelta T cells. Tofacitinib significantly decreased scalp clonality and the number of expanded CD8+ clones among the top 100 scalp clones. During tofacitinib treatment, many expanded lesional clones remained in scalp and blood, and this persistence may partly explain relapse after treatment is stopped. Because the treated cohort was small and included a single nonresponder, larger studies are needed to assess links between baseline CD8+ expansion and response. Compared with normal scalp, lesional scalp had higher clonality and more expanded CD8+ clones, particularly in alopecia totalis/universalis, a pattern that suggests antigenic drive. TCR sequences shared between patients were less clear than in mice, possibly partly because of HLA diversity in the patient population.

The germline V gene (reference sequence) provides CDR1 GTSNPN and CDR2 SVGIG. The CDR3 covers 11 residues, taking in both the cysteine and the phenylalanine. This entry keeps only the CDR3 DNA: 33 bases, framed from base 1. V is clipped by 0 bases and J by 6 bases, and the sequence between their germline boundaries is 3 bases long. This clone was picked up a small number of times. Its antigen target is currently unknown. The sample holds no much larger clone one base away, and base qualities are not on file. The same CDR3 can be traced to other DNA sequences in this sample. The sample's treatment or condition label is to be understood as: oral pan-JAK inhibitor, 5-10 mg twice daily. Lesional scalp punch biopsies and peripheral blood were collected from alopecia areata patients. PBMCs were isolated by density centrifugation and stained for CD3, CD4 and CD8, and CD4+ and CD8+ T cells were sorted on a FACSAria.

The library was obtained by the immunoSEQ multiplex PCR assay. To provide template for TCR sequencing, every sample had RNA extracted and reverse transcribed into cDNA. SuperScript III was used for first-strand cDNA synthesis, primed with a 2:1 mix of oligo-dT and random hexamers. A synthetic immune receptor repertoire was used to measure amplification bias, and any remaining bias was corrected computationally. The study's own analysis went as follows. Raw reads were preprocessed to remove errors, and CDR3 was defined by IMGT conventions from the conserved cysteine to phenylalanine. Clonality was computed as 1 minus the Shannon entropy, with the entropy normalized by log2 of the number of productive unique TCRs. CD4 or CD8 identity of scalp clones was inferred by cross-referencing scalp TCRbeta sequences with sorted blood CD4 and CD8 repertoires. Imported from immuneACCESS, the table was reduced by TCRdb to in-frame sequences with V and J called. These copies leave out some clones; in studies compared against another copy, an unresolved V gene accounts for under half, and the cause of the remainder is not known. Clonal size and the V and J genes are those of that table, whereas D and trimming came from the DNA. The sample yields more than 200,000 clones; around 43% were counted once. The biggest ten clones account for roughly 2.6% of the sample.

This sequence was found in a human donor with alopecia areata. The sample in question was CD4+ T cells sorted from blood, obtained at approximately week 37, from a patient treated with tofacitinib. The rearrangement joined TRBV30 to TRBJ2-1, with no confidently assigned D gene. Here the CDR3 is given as CAWSVSNEQFF. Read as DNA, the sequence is TGTGCCTGGAGTGTATCCAATGAGCAGTTCTTC.